This T cell receptor (beta chain) emerged from a study of T cells in Graves' hyperthyroidism and ophthalmopathy. This clonotype was picked up a small number of times. Researchers took RNA transcripts and amplified the TCR beta CDR3 regions from them. HTBI primers drove first-round RT-PCR of the TCR CDR3. TCRdb re-called the multiplex PCR reads through MiXCR, storing one row per CDR3 protein. The sample includes 500,000 to 650,000 distinct CDR3 sequences, approximately 14% of them seen just once. Germline V gives CDR1 MGHRA, CDR2 YSYEKL. The ends lost 3 bases at V and 1 base at J; junction bases unmatched: 9. The CDR3 is 18 amino acids.

The sequencing sample was made of blood. The chain combines TRBV4-1 with TRBJ2-6, with 7 bases that match TRBD2. This clonotype was sampled from a woman in her forties or fifties with Graves' ophthalmopathy. The CDR3 sequence is CASSQVAGVGSGANVLTF. The CDR3 region has the DNA TGCGCCAGCAGCCAGGTTGCGGGAGTTGGATCTGGGGCCAACGTCCTGACTTTC.